This TCR beta chain stems from a study of blood T cells in healthy people across ages. A second 7 to 11 cycle PCR used barcoded and J-beta primers. A minimum of 2.5 million CDR3-containing paired-end reads was obtained for each sample. TCRdb ran MiXCR on the 5' RACE reads and lists one entry per CDR3 protein. The repertoire holds approximately 780,000 distinct CDR3 sequences, with more than 25% as singletons. Notes on this clonotype: Its antigen is not identified.

Overall study findings and caveats: Long-lived donors carried more naive CD4+ cells and greater diversity than aged donors.

The CDR3 runs 12 residues. V was pared by 7 bases and J by 3 bases, with 9 bases between. Germline V CDR1 and CDR2: SNHLY, FYNNEI. This sample also belongs to another study, concerning T cells of mothers and their children. That investigation notes: Primer M1S, used in the second PCR, introduced sample barcodes and 2-4 random nucleotides.

J is TRBJ2-5 and V is TRBV2, with a possible D match to TRBD1 (6 bases). This TCR was recovered from a boy under 18 in good health. The sample was blood. CDR3 sequence (DNA): TGTGCCAGCACCAAGGGGGAAGAGACCCAGTACTTC. The encoded protein is CASTKGEETQYF.